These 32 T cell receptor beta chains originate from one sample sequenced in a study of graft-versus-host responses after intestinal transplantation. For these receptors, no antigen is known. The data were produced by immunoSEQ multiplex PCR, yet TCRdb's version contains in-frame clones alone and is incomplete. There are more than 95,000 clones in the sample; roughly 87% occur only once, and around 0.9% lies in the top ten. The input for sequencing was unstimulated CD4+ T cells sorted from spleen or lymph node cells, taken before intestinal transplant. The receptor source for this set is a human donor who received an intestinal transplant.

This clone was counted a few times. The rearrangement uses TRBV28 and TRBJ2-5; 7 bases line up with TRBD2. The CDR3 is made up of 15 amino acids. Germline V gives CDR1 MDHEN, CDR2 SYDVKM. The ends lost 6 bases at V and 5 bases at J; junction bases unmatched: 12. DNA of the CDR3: TGTGCCAGCAGACGACTCGCGGGAGCGAGGGAGACCCAGTACTTC. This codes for CASRRLAGARETQYF. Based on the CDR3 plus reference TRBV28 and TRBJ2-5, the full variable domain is DVKVTQSSRYLVKRTGEKVFLECVQDMDHENMFWYRQDPGLGLRLIYFSYDVKMKEKGDIPEGYSVSREKKERFSLILESASTNQTSMYLCASRRLAGARETQYFGPGTRLLVL.

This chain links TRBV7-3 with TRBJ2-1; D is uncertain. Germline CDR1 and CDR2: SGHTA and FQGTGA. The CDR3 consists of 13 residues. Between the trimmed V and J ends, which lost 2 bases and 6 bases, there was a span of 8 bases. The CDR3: CASSLDGTNEQFF. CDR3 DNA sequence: TGTGCCAGCAGCTTAGATGGCACCAATGAGCAGTTCTTC.

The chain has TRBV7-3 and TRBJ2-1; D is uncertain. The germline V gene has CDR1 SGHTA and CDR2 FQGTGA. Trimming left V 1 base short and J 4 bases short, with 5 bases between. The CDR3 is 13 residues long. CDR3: CASSLIGYNEQFF. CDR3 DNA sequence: TGTGCCAGCAGCTTAATAGGGTACAATGAGCAGTTCTTC.

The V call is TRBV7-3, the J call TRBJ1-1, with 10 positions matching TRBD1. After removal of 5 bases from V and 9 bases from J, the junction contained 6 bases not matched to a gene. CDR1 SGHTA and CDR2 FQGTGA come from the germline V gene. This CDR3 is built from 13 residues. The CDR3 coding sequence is TGTGCCAGCAGCCCGGGACAGGGGACTCAAGCTTTCTTT. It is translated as CASSPGQGTQAFF.

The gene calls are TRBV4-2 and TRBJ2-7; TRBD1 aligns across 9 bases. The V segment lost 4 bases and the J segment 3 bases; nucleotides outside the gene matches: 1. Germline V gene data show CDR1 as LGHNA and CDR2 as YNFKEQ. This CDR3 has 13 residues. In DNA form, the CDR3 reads TGTGCCAGCAGCCTGACAGGGGGCTACGAGCAGTACTTC. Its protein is CASSLTGGYEQYF.

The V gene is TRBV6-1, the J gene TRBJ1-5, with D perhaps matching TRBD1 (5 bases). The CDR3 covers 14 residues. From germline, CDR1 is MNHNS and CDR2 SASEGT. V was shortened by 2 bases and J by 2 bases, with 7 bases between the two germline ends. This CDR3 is CASSEIRGNQPQHF. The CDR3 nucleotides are TGTGCCAGCAGTGAAATCAGGGGCAATCAGCCCCAGCATTTT.

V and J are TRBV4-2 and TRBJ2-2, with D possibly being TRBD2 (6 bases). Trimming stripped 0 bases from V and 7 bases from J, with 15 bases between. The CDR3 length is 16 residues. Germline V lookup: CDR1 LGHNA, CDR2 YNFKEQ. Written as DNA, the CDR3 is TGTGCCAGCAGCCAAGATTATCGGCAGGGAGGCGGGGAGCTGTTTTTT. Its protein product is CASSQDYRQGGGELFF.

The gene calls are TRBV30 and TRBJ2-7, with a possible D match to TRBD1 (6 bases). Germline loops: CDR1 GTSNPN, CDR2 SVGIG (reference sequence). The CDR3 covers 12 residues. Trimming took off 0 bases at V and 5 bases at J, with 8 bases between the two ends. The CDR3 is CAWSVQGHEQYF. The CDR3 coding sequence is TGTGCCTGGAGTGTACAGGGCCACGAGCAGTACTTC.

CDR3 sequence (DNA): TGTGCCAGCAGCTTAACTAGCGGGAGGGCCGGGGGAGAGACCCAGTACTTC. Residues: CASSLTSGRAGGETQYF. The V and J genes are TRBV7-2 and TRBJ2-5, with 13 positions matching TRBD2. The CDR3 is 17 amino acids. J was trimmed by 4 bases and V by 2 bases; bases with no gene match: 7. CDR1 and CDR2 (germline): SGHTA, FQGNSA.

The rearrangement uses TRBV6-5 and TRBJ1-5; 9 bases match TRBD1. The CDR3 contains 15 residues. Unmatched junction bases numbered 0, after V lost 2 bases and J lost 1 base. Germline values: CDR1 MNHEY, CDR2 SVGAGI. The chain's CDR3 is CASSYGTGSNQPQHF. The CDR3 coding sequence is TGTGCCAGCAGTTACGGGACAGGGAGCAATCAGCCCCAGCATTTT.

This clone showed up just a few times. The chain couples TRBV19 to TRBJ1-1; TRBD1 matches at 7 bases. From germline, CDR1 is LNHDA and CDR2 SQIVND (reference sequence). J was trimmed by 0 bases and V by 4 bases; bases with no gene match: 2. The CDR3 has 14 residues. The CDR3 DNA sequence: TGTGCCAGTAGTAGGGACAGATTGAACACTGAAGCTTTCTTT. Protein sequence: CASSRDRLNTEAFF. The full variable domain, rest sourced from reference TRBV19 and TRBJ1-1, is DGGITQSPKYLFRKEGQNVTLSCEQNLNHDAMYWYRQDPGQGLRLIYYSQIVNDFQKGDIAEGYSVSREKKESFPLTVTSAQKNPTAFYLCASSRDRLNTEAFFGQGTRLTVV.

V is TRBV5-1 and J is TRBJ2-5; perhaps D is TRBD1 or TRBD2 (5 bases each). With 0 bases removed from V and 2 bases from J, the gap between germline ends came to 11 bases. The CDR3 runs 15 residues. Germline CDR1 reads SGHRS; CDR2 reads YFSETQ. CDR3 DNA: TGCGCCAGCAGCTTGGTATCAGGGACGCAAGAGACCCAGTACTTC. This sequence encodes CASSLVSGTQETQYF.

The CDR3 protein is CASSFGGRYQETQYF. The CDR3 DNA reads as TGTGCCAGCAGTTTCGGCGGGAGGTACCAAGAGACCCAGTACTTC. The chain employs TRBV27 and TRBJ2-5; 8 bases are a match to TRBD2. V shed 3 bases, J shed 0 bases, and the junction held 3 bases outside the gene matches. Per the germline V gene, CDR1 is MNHEY and CDR2 is SMNVEV (reference sequence). The CDR3 runs to 15 residues.

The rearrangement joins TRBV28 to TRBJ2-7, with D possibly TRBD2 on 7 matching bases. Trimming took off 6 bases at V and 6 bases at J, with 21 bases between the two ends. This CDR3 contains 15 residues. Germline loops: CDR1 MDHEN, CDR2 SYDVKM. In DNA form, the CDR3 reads TGTGCCAGCAGGGGGGAGGGCCAGGGGCCTGGCGAGCAGTACTTC. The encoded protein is CASRGEGQGPGEQYF.

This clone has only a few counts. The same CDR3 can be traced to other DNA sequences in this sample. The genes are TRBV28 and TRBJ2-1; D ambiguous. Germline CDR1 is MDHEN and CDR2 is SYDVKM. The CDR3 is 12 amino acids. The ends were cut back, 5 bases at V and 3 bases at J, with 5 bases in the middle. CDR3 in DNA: TGTGCCAGCAGTCTCCTCTACAATGAGCAGTTCTTC. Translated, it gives CASSLLYNEQFF.

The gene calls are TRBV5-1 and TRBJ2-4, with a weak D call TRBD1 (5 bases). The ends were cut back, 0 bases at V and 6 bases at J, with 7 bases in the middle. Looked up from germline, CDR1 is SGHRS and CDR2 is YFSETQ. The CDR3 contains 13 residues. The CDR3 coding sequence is TGCGCCAGCAGCTTGGAGACAGTAAACATTCAGTACTTC. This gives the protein CASSLETVNIQYF. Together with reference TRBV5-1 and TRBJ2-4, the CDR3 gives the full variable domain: KAGVTQTPRYLIKTRGQQVTLSCSPISGHRSVSWYQQTPGQGLQFLFEYFSETQRNKGNFPGRFSGRQFSNSRSEMNVSTLELGDSALYLCASSLETVNIQYFGAGTRLSVL.

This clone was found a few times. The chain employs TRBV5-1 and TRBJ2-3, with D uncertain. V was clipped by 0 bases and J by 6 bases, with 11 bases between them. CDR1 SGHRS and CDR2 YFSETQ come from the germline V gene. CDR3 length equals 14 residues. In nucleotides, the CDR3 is TGCGCCAGCAGCTTGGAACGGACGCAGGATACGCAGTATTTT. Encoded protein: CASSLERTQDTQYF.

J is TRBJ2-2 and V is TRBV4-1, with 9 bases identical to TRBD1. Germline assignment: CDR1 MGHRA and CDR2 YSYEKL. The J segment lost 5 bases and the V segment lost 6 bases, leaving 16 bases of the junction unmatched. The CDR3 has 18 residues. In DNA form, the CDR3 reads TGCGCCAGCAGAGACAGACTAGGGGGACAGGGAACAACCGGGGAGCTGTTTTTT. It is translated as CASRDRLGGQGTTGELFF.

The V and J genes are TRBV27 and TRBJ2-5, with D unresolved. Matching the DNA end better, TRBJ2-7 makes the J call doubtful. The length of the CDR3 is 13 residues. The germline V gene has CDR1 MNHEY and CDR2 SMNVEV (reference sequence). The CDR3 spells CASTSPSSYEQYF. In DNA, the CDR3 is TGTGCCAGCACCTCGCCGAGCTCCTACGAGCAGTACTTC.

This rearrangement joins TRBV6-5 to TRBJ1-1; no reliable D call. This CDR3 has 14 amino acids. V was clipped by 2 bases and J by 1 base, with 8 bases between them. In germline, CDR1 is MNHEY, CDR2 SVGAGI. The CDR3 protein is CASSYTPGNTEAFF. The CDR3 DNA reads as TGTGCCAGCAGTTACACCCCGGGGAACACTGAAGCTTTCTTT.

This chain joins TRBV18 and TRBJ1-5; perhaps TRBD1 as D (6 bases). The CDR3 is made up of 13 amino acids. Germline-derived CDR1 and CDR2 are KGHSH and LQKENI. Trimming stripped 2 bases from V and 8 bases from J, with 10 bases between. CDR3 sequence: CASSPGRQEPQHF. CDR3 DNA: TGTGCCAGCTCACCAGGGAGACAGGAGCCCCAGCATTTT.

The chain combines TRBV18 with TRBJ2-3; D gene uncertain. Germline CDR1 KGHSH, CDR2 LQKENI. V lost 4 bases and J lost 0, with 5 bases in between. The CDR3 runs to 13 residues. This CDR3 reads CASSLPSTDTQYF. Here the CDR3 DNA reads TGTGCCAGCTCACTTCCTAGCACAGATACGCAGTATTTT.

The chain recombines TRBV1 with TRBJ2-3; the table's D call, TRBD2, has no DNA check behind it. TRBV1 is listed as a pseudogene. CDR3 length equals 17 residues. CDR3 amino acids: CTSSQPGLAALTDTQYF. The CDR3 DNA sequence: TGCACCAGCAGCCAGCCGGGACTAGCGGCACTCACAGATACGCAGTATTTT.

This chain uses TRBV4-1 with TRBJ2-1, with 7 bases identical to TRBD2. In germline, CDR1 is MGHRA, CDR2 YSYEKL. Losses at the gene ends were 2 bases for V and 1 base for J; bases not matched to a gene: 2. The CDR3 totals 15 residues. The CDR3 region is CASSQWGGSYNEQFF. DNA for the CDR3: TGCGCCAGCAGCCAATGGGGGGGGTCCTACAATGAGCAGTTCTTC.

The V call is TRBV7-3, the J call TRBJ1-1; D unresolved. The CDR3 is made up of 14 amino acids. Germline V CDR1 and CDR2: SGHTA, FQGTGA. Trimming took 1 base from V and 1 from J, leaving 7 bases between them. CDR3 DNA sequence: TGTGCCAGCAGCTTAAAGCGGGAGAACACTGAAGCTTTCTTT. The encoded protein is CASSLKRENTEAFF.

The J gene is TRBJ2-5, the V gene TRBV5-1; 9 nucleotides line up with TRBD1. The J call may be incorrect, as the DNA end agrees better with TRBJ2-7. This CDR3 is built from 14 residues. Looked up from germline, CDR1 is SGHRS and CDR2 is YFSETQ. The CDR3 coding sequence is TGCGCCAGCAGCCCGGGACAGGGAGTCTACGAGCAGTACTTC. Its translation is CASSPGQGVYEQYF.

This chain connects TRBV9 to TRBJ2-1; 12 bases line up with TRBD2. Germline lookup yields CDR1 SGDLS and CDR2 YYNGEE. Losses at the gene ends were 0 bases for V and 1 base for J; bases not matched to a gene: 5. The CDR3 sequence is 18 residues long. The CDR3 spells CASSVGLAGVGSYNEQFF. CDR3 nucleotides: TGTGCCAGCAGCGTAGGACTAGCGGGAGTTGGGTCCTACAATGAGCAGTTCTTC. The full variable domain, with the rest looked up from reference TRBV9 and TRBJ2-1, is DSGVTQTPKHLITATGQRVTLRCSPRSGDLSVYWYQQSLDQGLQFLIQYYNGEERAKGNILERFSAQQFPDLHSELNLSSLELGDSALYFCASSVGLAGVGSYNEQFFGPGTRLTVL.

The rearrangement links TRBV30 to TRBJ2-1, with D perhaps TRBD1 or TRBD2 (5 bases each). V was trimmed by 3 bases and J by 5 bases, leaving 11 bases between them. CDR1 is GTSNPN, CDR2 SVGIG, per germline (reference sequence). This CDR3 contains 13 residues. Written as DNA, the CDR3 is TGTGCCTGGAGCGCTGGGGGAAACAATGAGCAGTTCTTC. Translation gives CAWSAGGNNEQFF. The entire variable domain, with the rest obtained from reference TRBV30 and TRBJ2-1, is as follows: SQTIHQWPATLVQPVGSPLSLECTVEGTSNPNLYWYRQAAGRGLQLLFYSVGIGQISSEVPQNLSASRPQDRQFILSSKKLLLSDSGFYLCAWSAGGNNEQFFGPGTRLTVL.

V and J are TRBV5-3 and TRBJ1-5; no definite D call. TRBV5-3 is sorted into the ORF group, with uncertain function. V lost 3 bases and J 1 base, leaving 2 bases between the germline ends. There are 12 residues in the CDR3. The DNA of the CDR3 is TGTGCCAGAAGCTCCAGCAATCAGCCCCAGCATTTT. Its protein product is CARSSSNQPQHF.

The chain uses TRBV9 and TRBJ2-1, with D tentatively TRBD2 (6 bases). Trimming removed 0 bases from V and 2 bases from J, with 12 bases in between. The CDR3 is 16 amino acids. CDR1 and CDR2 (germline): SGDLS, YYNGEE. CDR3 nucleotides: TGTGCCAGCAGCGTAGTGTCGGGGGTCGCCTACAATGAGCAGTTCTTC. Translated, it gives CASSVVSGVAYNEQFF.

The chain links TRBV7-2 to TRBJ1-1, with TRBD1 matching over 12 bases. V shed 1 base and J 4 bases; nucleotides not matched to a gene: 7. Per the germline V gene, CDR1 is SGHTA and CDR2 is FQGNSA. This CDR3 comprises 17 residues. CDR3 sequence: CASSLVGTGGFGTEAFF. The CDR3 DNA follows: TGTGCCAGCAGCTTAGTTGGGACAGGGGGCTTCGGCACTGAAGCTTTCTTT.

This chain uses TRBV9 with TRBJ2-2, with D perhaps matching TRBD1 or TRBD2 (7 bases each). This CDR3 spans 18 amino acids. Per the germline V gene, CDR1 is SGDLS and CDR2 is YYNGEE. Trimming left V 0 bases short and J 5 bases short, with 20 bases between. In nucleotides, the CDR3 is TGTGCCAGCAGCGTAGTAGGGGGCCGCGGGAGAGGAACCGGGGAGCTGTTTTTT. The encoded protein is CASSVVGGRGRGTGELFF.